The rows below give T cell receptor beta chains drawn from one sample of a study of T cell responses to AZD1222 COVID-19 vaccine. Profiled with immunoSEQ multiplex PCR; TCRdb holds only in-frame clones, not every one. This sample has about 140,000 clones; approximately 89% occur once, and the top ten carry about 4.4%. The source was peripheral blood, collected on day 0 of AZD1222 vaccination. Receptors were obtained from an adult in good health. Each CDR3 is given with its conserved first and last residue. The D gene is left open where the match is weak. Not every row has a clone size; where given, it reads once, few, many or a size class.

D	J	V	size	CDR3	DNA
TRBD1	TRBJ1-3	TRBV7-9	.	CASSSRDRELNRSGNTIYF	TGTGCCAGCAGCTCCCGGGACAGAGAACTCAATAGGTCTGGAAACACCATATATTTT
.	TRBJ1-2	TRBV5-1	.	CASSWGPQGTYGYTF	TGCGCCAGCAGCTGGGGGCCACAGGGTACTTATGGCTACACCTTC
.	TRBJ2-7	TRBV29-1	.	CSVEELGDRTVYHEQYF	TGCAGCGTTGAAGAGTTAGGGGATCGGACAGTTTACCACGAGCAGTACTTC
.	TRBJ2-3	TRBV11-2	.	CASSSLSTDTQYF	TGTGCCAGCAGCTCGCTTAGCACAGATACGCAGTATTTT
.	TRBJ2-1	TRBV24-1	.	CATSDPTVSYNEQFF	TGTGCCACCAGTGATCCTACCGTGTCCTACAATGAGCAGTTCTTC
.	TRBJ1-1	TRBV6-5	.	CASSYSGPPLNTEAFF	TGTGCCAGCAGTTACTCGGGACCCCCGTTGAACACTGAAGCTTTCTTT
.	TRBJ2-5	TRBV28	.	CASRDGGEETQYF	TGTGCCAGCAGGGACGGAGGGGAAGAGACCCAGTACTTC
TRBD1	TRBJ1-2	TRBV27	.	CASSKTGTGSRYTF	TGTGCCAGCAGTAAGACGGGGACAGGTAGTAGGTACACCTTC
.	TRBJ2-7	TRBV2	.	CASSESSVYEQYF	TGTGCCAGCAGTGAGTCTAGCGTCTACGAGCAGTACTTC
.	TRBJ2-2	TRBV5-1	once	CASSLNRGELFF	TGCGCCAGCAGCTTGAATCGCGGGGAGCTGTTTTTT
.	TRBJ2-6	TRBV7-2	.	CASSFNSGANVLTF	TGTGCCAGCAGCTTTAACTCTGGGGCCAACGTCCTGACTTTC
TRBD1	TRBJ1-2	TRBV30	.	CAWSAGHRGLLLSRGYTF	TGTGCCTGGAGTGCTGGGCACAGGGGGCTTCTCCTTAGTCGTGGCTACACCTTC
.	TRBJ2-7	TRBV7-9	.	CASSRSSGHEQYF	TGTGCCAGCAGTCGGTCGTCCGGTCACGAGCAGTACTTC
.	TRBJ1-3	TRBV10-3	.	CAIRGASSSGNTIYF	TGTGCCATCAGGGGGGCCTCGAGCTCTGGAAACACCATATATTTT
.	TRBJ1-2	TRBV19	.	CASEGYGYTF	TGTGCCTCGGAGGGGTATGGCTACACCTTC
TRBD1	TRBJ2-1	TRBV6-4	.	CASSDPDRGNNEQFF	TGTGCCAGCAGTGACCCGGACAGGGGGAACAATGAGCAGTTCTTC